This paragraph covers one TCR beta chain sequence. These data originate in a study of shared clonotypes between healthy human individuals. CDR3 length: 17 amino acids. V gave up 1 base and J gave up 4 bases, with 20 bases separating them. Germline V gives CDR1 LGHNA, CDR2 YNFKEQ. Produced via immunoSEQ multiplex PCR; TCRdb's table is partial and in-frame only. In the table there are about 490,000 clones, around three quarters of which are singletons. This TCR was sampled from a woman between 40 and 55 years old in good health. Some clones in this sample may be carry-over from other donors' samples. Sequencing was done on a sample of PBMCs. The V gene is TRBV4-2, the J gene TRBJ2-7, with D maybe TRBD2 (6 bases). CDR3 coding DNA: TGTGCCAGCAGCCAAGTGGGGGGAGCGGGTGAGGATTACGAGCAGTACTTC. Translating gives CASSQVGGAGEDYEQYF.